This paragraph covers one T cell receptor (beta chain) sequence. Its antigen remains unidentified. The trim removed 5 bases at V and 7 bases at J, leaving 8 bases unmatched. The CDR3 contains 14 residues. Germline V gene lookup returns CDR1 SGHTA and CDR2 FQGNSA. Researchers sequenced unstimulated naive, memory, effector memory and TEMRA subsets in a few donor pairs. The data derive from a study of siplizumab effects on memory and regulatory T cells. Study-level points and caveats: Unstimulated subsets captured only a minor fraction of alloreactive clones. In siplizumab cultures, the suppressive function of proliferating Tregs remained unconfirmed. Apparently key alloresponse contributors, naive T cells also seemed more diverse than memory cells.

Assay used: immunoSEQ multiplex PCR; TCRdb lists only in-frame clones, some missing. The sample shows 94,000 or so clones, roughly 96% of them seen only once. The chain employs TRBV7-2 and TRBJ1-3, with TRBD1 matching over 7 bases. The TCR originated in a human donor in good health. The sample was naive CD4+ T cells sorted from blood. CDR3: CASSTRQGANTIYF. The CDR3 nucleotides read TGTGCCAGCAGCACGAGACAGGGCGCGAACACCATATATTTT.